Described below is a single T cell receptor beta chain sequence and its context. Recovered Cohort 3 donors showed two negative PCRs, clearance, or symptom resolution. The entry originates in a study of blood T cell repertoires in COVID-19. CDR1 and CDR2 from the germline V gene are LNHDA and SQIVND (reference sequence). The V gene lost 4 bases and the J gene lost 2 bases, with 20 bases spanning the gap. The length of the CDR3 is 17 residues. The repertoire was sequenced with immunoSEQ multiplex PCR; TCRdb's copy has only in-frame clones and lacks some. The sample yields approximately 170,000 clones, 80% to 90% seen once.

The receptor's source is a woman aged 18-29 years who had recovered from COVID-19. This chain uses TRBV19 with TRBJ1-2; D is perhaps TRBD1 (5 bases). The specimen was PBMCs or T cells enriched from blood (not recorded which). CDR3 protein: CASSTTSKRGLNYGYTF. CDR3 coding DNA: TGTGCCAGTAGTACCACTTCTAAAAGGGGACTAAACTATGGCTACACCTTC.